The 29 T cell receptor beta chains presented below share a single source sample, sequenced in a study of cytomegalovirus exposure and HLA in healthy donors. PCR involved 60 Vbeta and 13 Jbeta primers. Clones were read by immunoSEQ multiplex PCR, and TCRdb kept only the in-frame ones, dropping some. Here the sample spans hundreds of thousands of clones, 82% being singletons. Sequenced input: PBMCs. Source of these receptors: a middle-aged man in good health and CMV-seropositive.

The DNA for the CDR3 is TGTGCCAGCAGTCCGGGACAGGGCTCTGAAGCTTTCTTT. Protein: CASSPGQGSEAFF. The rearrangement links TRBV27 to TRBJ1-1, with TRBD1 identical over 9 bases. V trimming: 5 bases; J trimming: 6 bases; junction bases outside the gene matches: 4. This CDR3 spans 13 amino acids. Germline V gene data show CDR1 as MNHEY and CDR2 as SMNVEV (reference sequence).

The gene calls are TRBV5-5 and TRBJ1-1; D is uncertain. CDR1 and CDR2 from the germline V gene are SGHKS and YYEKEE (reference sequence). This CDR3 comprises 16 residues. V gave up 4 bases and J gave up 1 base, with 17 bases separating them. The DNA for the CDR3 is TGTGCCAGCAGCCGCTTTAGTCGGGGAGGGAACACTGAAGCTTTCTTT. Translated, it gives CASSRFSRGGNTEAFF.

The chain links TRBV7-8 to TRBJ2-5; TRBD1 matches 10 bases. V shed 1 base and J 5 bases; nucleotides not matched to a gene: 4. Germline-derived CDR1 and CDR2 are SGHVS and FQNEAQ. The CDR3 has 15 amino acids. The CDR3 DNA sequence: TGTGCCAGCAGCTTAGGACAGGGGGCAGGGGAGACCCAGTACTTC. Translation gives CASSLGQGAGETQYF.

In this sample, this clone turned up a few times. V and J are TRBV19 and TRBJ1-4, with a weak D call TRBD1 (5 bases). The CDR3 extends over 16 amino acids. Between the trimmed V and J ends, which lost 4 bases and 0 bases, there was a span of 12 bases. Germline values: CDR1 LNHDA, CDR2 SQIVND (reference sequence). CDR3 sequence (DNA): TGTGCCAGTAGTACTTGGACAAGAGCAACTAATGAAAAACTGTTTTTT. This sequence encodes CASSTWTRATNEKLFF.

This clone was recorded only once. The chain carries TRBV5-4 and TRBJ2-7; 8 bases align to TRBD2. The CDR3 is 16 residues long. The J segment lost 2 bases and the V segment lost 4 bases, leaving 11 bases of the junction unmatched. Germline CDR1 reads SGHNT; CDR2 reads YYREEE (reference sequence). The CDR3 here is CASSLPGVAGTYEQYF. DNA for the CDR3: TGTGCCAGCAGCCTACCGGGGGTAGCGGGGACCTACGAGCAGTACTTC.

The chain links TRBV19 to TRBJ2-1; 9 nucleotides agree with TRBD2. The V gene's germline CDR1 is LNHDA and CDR2 SQIVND (reference sequence). This CDR3 is built from 16 residues. Unmatched junction bases numbered 9, after V lost 2 bases and J lost 7 bases. The CDR3 is CASSIWAGGRENEQFF. DNA for the CDR3: TGTGCCAGTAGTATATGGGCGGGAGGGCGTGAGAATGAGCAGTTCTTC.

A single count supports this clone. This rearrangement joins TRBV7-3 to TRBJ2-2; unclear D gene. Germline loops: CDR1 SGHTA, CDR2 FQGTGA. V was trimmed by 5 bases and J by 6 bases, leaving 10 bases between them. This CDR3 has 13 amino acids. Here the CDR3 DNA reads TGTGCCAGCAGCCTAAGCGTGGCCGGGGAGCTGTTTTTT. This sequence encodes CASSLSVAGELFF.

J is TRBJ1-1 and V is TRBV27; D possibly corresponds to TRBD1 (5 bases). The CDR3 spans 13 residues. The ends were cut back, 6 bases at V and 4 bases at J, with 12 bases in the middle. Germline V gene data show CDR1 as MNHEY and CDR2 as SMNVEV (reference sequence). The CDR3 DNA reads TGTGCCAGCAGCCTATTCAGGGCCACTGAAGCTTTCTTT. It specifies CASSLFRATEAFF.

Details on this clone: One junction end disagrees with the germline gene, perhaps due to a read error. J is TRBJ2-2 and V is TRBV7-7, with TRBD2 matching 7 bases. CDR1 is SSHAT and CDR2 is FNYEAQ in the germline V gene (reference sequence). CDR3 length: 15 residues. The chain's CDR3 is CASSKAGSNTGELFF. The CDR3 DNA is TGTGCTAGCAGCAAAGCGGGATCGAACACCGGGGAGCTGTTTTTT.

The genes are TRBV6-1 and TRBJ1-6; 9 nucleotides match TRBD1. The germline V gene encodes CDR1 MNHNS and CDR2 SASEGT. The V gene end was trimmed by 6 bases and the J gene end by 4 bases; junction bases not matched to a gene: 4. The CDR3 has 15 amino acids. DNA of the CDR3: TGTGCCAGCAGAGCGGGACAGGGATATAATTCACCCCTCCACTTT. It is translated as CASRAGQGYNSPLHF.

The CDR3 loop is CASSRMTTPYNEQFF. CDR3 DNA sequence: TGTGCCAGCAGCCGCATGACTACCCCCTACAATGAGCAGTTCTTC. V usage is TRBV7-6 and J usage is TRBJ2-1; possible D gene TRBD2, 5 bases. The CDR3 is 15 amino acids. Germline CDR1 and CDR2: SGHVS and FNYEAQ. Between the trimmed V and J ends, which lost 5 bases and 2 bases, there was a span of 13 bases.

The chain has TRBV29-1 and TRBJ2-1; 7 bases are shared with TRBD2. The CDR3 length is 11 residues. V was clipped by 5 bases and J by 9 bases; unmatched bases: 4. Germline-derived CDR1 and CDR2 are SQVTM and ANQGSEA. The DNA of the CDR3 is TGCAGCGTTTCCCGGGAGGTTGAGCAGTTCTTC. Translation: CSVSREVEQFF.

V is TRBV18 and J is TRBJ2-1, with 8 positions matching TRBD2. Germline CDR1 reads KGHSH; CDR2 reads LQKENI. There are 15 residues in the CDR3. Germline trimming cut 3 bases from V and 5 bases from J; bases unmatched to any gene: 6. DNA for the CDR3: TGTGCCAGCTCACCCCTCAGCGGGAGCCACAATGAGCAGTTCTTC. It encodes CASSPLSGSHNEQFF.

This clone came up once. The rearrangement links TRBV27 to TRBJ2-5; 10 bases fit TRBD1. Germline loops: CDR1 MNHEY, CDR2 SMNVEV (reference sequence). V shed 2 bases and J 5 bases; nucleotides not matched to a gene: 2. The CDR3 spans 14 residues. The CDR3: CASSLVGQGETQYF. The CDR3 region has the DNA TGTGCCAGCAGTTTAGTGGGACAGGGGGAGACCCAGTACTTC.

The rearrangement uses TRBV5-1 and TRBJ2-5, with D perhaps TRBD2 (6 bases). The CDR3 runs 13 residues. CDR1 and CDR2 from the germline V gene are SGHRS and YFSETQ. With 4 bases removed from V and 4 bases from J, the gap between germline ends came to 11 bases. CDR3 sequence (DNA): TGCGCCAGCAGCCCCTCGGGGGTAGAGACCCAGTACTTC. Protein: CASSPSGVETQYF.

The chain combines TRBV5-1 with TRBJ2-5, with TRBD1 matching over 7 bases. Germline-derived CDR1 and CDR2 are SGHRS and YFSETQ. V gave up 1 base and J gave up 4 bases; unmatched junction bases: 1. The CDR3 runs 13 residues. The CDR3 region has the DNA TGCGCCAGCAGCTTGCACAGGGGAGAGACCCAGTACTTC. It encodes CASSLHRGETQYF.

The chain has TRBV5-7 and TRBJ1-3; D gene ambiguous. TRBV5-7 has ORF status, its function being uncertain. The V end was cut by 2 bases, the J end by 5 bases, with 5 bases between. This CDR3 is 12 amino acids long. The CDR3 loop is CASSLIRNTIYF. CDR3 DNA: TGTGCCAGCAGCTTAATCAGAAACACCATATATTTT.

V is TRBV5-1 and J is TRBJ2-1, with D possibly TRBD1 on 6 matching bases. CDR1 is SGHRS, CDR2 YFSETQ, per germline. This CDR3 has 12 amino acids. Trimming removed 0 bases at V and 12 bases at J, with 10 bases between. The CDR3 nucleotides are TGCGCCAGCAGCTTGGACAGGGATTCGCAGTTCTTC. This gives the protein CASSLDRDSQFF.

This rearrangement joins TRBV6-5 to TRBJ1-1; a weak D match, TRBD1 (6 bases). V was shortened by 6 bases and J by 0 bases, with 8 bases between the two germline ends. CDR1 and CDR2 from the germline V gene are MNHEY and SVGAGI. The length of the CDR3 is 13 residues. CDR3 loop: CASRAGVNTEAFF. The CDR3 DNA reads as TGTGCCAGCAGGGCAGGGGTGAACACTGAAGCTTTCTTT.

The rearrangement joins TRBV9 to TRBJ1-4; TRBD1 matches 8 bases. Germline V gene sequence: CDR1 SGDLS, CDR2 YYNGEE. V lost 7 bases to trimming and J lost 3 bases; unmatched junction nucleotides: 11. The CDR3 consists of 16 residues. The chain's CDR3 is CASGMGTGSANEKLFF. CDR3 in DNA: TGTGCCAGCGGAATGGGGACAGGTTCGGCTAATGAAAAACTGTTTTTT.

The chain has TRBV5-1 and TRBJ2-7; 10 bases are a match to TRBD2. The junction had 12 bases not matched to a gene; V was cut back by 4 bases and J by 5 bases. This CDR3 has 16 amino acids. Germline V gives CDR1 SGHRS, CDR2 YFSETQ. CDR3 bases: TGCGCCAGCAGCGCCGGGACTAGCGTGAGGAGCCACGAGCAGTACGTC. Translation gives CASSAGTSVRSHEQYV.

This sequence joins TRBV21-1 and TRBJ1-4; the listed D gene, TRBD1, was not tested against the DNA. TRBV21-1 is a listed pseudogene. There are 17 residues in the CDR3. In nucleotides, the CDR3 is TGTGCCAGCAGCTCGACGACCAGGGACAGCGATAATGAAAAACTGTTTTTT. The encoded protein is CASSSTTRDSDNEKLFF.

The chain uses TRBV29-1 and TRBJ2-7, with no clear D. The CDR3 spans 12 residues. V dropped 4 bases and J dropped 6 bases, with 13 bases sitting between them. CDR1 SQVTM and CDR2 ANQGSEA come from the germline V gene. CDR3 protein: CSVGARGTEQYF. CDR3 nucleotides: TGCAGCGTTGGTGCGAGAGGAACCGAGCAGTACTTC.

This clone was observed a few times. This chain links TRBV4-1 with TRBJ2-5; D gene uncertain. V was trimmed by 4 bases and J by 1 base, leaving 10 bases between them. CDR3 length: 14 residues. Looked up from germline, CDR1 is MGHRA and CDR2 is YSYEKL. CDR3 amino acids: CASSPHSRQETQYF. The CDR3 nucleotides are TGCGCCAGCAGCCCTCACAGCCGCCAAGAGACCCAGTACTTC.

This clone occurred once. The rearrangement joins TRBV30 to TRBJ2-7; TRBD2 agrees at 9 bases. V shed 3 bases and J 1 base; nucleotides not matched to a gene: 4. This CDR3 is built from 14 residues. Germline V lookup: CDR1 GTSNPN, CDR2 SVGIG (reference sequence). CDR3 sequence (DNA): TGTGCCTGGAGAGCGGGAGGTCTTTCCTACGAGCAGTACTTC. Its translation: CAWRAGGLSYEQYF.

The chain recombines TRBV7-9 with TRBJ1-1; D ambiguous. Trimming removed 0 bases at V and 9 bases at J, with 14 bases between. The CDR3 is 14 residues long. From germline, CDR1 is SEHNR and CDR2 FQNEAQ (reference sequence). CDR3 sequence reads: CASSLARAEGQAFF. The DNA for the CDR3 is TGTGCCAGCAGCTTAGCGAGGGCAGAAGGCCAAGCTTTCTTT. Together with reference TRBV7-9 and TRBJ1-1, the CDR3 gives the full variable domain: DTGVSQNPRHKITKRGQNVTFRCDPISEHNRLYWYRQTLGQGPEFLTYFQNEAQLEKSRLLSDRFSAERPKGSFSTLEIQRTEQGDSAMYLCASSLARAEGQAFFGQGTRLTVV.

This clone was observed a handful of times. Written as DNA, the CDR3 is TGTGCCAGCAGTGAAGTGAGACTAGGGGAAAAACTGTTTTTT. Translation: CASSEVRLGEKLFF. The chain employs TRBV6-1 and TRBJ1-4; the D is unclear. CDR1 is MNHNS, CDR2 SASEGT, per germline. The CDR3 sequence is 14 residues long. Trimming stripped 1 base from V and 8 bases from J, with 11 bases between.

The genes are TRBV5-1 and TRBJ2-3; 12 bases match TRBD2. The V and J ends lost 7 bases and 2 bases, in that order; junction bases with no gene match: 14. CDR3 length equals 18 residues. Germline values: CDR1 SGHRS, CDR2 YFSETQ. In nucleotides, the CDR3 is TGCGCCAGCCAACTAGCGGGAGGACCGACCTTAGACACAGATACGCAGTATTTT. The encoded protein is CASQLAGGPTLDTDTQYF.

The rearrangement joins TRBV29-1 to TRBJ1-1; no clear D gene. CDR3 length: 12 residues. V was trimmed by 5 bases and J by 5 bases, leaving 12 bases between them. Germline loops: CDR1 SQVTM, CDR2 ANQGSEA. The CDR3: CSVPSGGTEAFF. Here the CDR3 DNA reads TGCAGCGTTCCTTCAGGCGGGACTGAAGCTTTCTTT.